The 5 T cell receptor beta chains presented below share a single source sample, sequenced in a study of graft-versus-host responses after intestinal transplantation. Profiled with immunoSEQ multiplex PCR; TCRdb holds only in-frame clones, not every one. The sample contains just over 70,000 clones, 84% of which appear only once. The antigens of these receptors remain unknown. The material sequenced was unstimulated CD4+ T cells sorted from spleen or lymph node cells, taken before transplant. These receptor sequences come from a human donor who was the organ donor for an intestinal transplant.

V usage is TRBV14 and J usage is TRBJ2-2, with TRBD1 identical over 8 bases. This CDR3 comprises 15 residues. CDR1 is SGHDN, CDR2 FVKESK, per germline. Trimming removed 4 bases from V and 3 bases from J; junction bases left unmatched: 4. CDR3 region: CASSLQGAYTGELFF. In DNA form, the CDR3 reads TGTGCCAGCAGCCTCCAGGGGGCGTACACCGGGGAGCTGTTTTTT.

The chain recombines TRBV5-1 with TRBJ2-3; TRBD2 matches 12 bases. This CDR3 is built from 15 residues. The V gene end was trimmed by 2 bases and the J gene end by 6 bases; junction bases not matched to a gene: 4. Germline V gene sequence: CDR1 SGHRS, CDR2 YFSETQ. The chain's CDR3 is CASSFLAGGADTQYF. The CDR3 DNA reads TGCGCCAGCAGCTTCCTAGCGGGGGGGGCGGATACGCAGTATTTT.

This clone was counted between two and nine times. For the CDR3, the DNA is TGTGCCAGCAGCTTAATTGGGGGGTATACTAATTCACCCCTCCACTTT. Its translation is CASSLIGGYTNSPLHF. V is TRBV11-2 and J is TRBJ1-6, with a tentative D call TRBD1 (5 bases). CDR3 length: 16 amino acids. Germline lookup yields CDR1 SGHAT and CDR2 FQNNGV. V lost 2 bases to trimming and J lost 6 bases, with 14 bases between them.

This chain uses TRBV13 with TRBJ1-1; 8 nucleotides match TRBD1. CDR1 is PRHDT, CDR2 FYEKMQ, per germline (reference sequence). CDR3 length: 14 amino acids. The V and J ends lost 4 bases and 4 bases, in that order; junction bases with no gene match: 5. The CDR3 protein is CASSSDRGGTEAFF. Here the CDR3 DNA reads TGTGCCAGCAGCTCCGACAGGGGTGGCACTGAAGCTTTCTTT.

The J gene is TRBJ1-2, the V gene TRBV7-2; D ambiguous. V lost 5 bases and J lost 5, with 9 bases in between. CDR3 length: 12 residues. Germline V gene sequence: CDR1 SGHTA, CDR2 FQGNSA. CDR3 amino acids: CASSQLHYGYTF. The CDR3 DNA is TGTGCCAGCAGCCAATTACATTATGGCTACACCTTC.